This T cell receptor beta chain is from a study of OX40 agonist ivuxolimab in advanced cancers. At the level of the whole study: Ivuxolimab was an agonistic, fully human IgG2 monoclonal antibody directed against OX40 (CD134), a costimulatory receptor. Partial responses were achieved by three dose-escalation patients, of whom one had hepatocellular carcinoma and two had cutaneous melanoma. The dose-escalation cohort was approximately 83% male with a mean age of 60 years, ranging from roughly 23 to 79. Of the roughly 53 patients in dose escalation, about 20 had hepatocellular carcinoma, some 15 had melanoma, 9 had renal cell carcinoma and 9 had head and neck cancer. Intravenous ivuxolimab was administered to patients every 2 weeks at six dose levels: 0.01, 0.1, 0.3, 1.5, 3 and 10 mg/kg. Patients were allowed to have had prior anti-PD-1, anti-PD-L1 or anti-CTLA-4 therapy, and 30% to 40% of the dose-escalation patients had previously received checkpoint inhibitors. Peripheral TCRbeta sequencing was intended to test whether TCR sequence diversity was altered and clonal T-cell expansion was caused by ivuxolimab. The monotherapy dose-escalation portion (N = 52 patients) of the phase I ivuxolimab trial is reported in the paper. General conclusions and limits of the study: At doses of 0.1 to 3.0 mg/kg, clonal expansion of both CD4+ and CD8+ T cells in blood was seen between baseline and week 6. In the 0.1-3.0 mg/kg groups, partial responders were among the patients with the lowest normalized peripheral clonal expansion, particularly in CD8+ T cells. On average, CD8+ T cells showed more expanded clones than CD4+ T cells after ivuxolimab. Low levels of normalized T-cell clonal expansion were also seen in some nonresponding patients. The antigen specificity of the clonally expanded peripheral T cells was not determined.

With regard to this clone: Its antigen is not yet known. No quality values exist for individual bases; no much larger clone is one base distant.

Patients with a history of autoimmune disease or receiving systemic immunosuppression were excluded from the trial. In every dose cohort, peripheral blood was drawn for TCR sequencing at baseline, cycle 4 day 1, and cycle 7 day 1. The samples were taken from a phase I, first-in-human, multicenter, open-label dose-escalation trial of ivuxolimab. Adults with locally advanced or metastatic melanoma, renal cell carcinoma, hepatocellular carcinoma or head and neck squamous cell carcinoma were enrolled in the trial. Before TCR sequencing, CD4+ T cells and CD8+ T cells from peripheral blood were sorted into separate populations. Its CDR3 holds 17 amino acids, cysteine through phenylalanine. CDR3 DNA only is kept here, 51 bases in frame from base 1. CDR1 and CDR2 (SQVTM, ANQGSEA) derive from the germline V gene. Relative to germline, V is missing 5 bases and J is missing 5 bases, with 10 bases of the junction outside any gene match.

Genomic DNA was extracted from sorted cells for sequencing of the TCRbeta CDR3 region. The immunoSEQ Assay was used to sequence the TCRbeta CDR3 regions. TCRdb's version of the immuneACCESS table is confined to in-frame rearrangements and falls short of the full clone set. An unresolved V gene accounts for under half of the shortfall where checked; the remainder is of unknown origin. The sample table shows 60,000 to 80,000 clones, and 80% to 95% are seen once. Over 0.35% of the sample is held by the ten biggest clonotypes. This sequence was found in an adult with an advanced solid tumor such as melanoma, head and neck, liver or kidney cancer. The sequencing used CD4+ or CD8+ T cells sorted from blood, collected in a trial of the OX40 agonist ivuxolimab. The rearrangement joined TRBV29-1 to TRBJ2-1; the junction holds 15 bases that match TRBD2. CDR3 protein: CSVPPGLAGGRNNEQFF. The DNA sequence follows: TGCAGCGTTCCCCCGGGACTAGCGGGAGGTCGAAACAATGAGCAGTTCTTC.